This is a list of T cell receptor beta chains from one sample in a study of blood T cell repertoires in COVID-19. Method: immunoSEQ multiplex PCR; TCRdb's copy keeps in-frame clones and lacks some. The sample lists about 170,000 clones; roughly 89% were seen once. The sequenced sample consisted of peripheral blood. These receptors were collected from a man between 18 and 29 years old with active or convalescent COVID-19. Both conserved end residues are part of each CDR3. Each record gives: V gene, CDR3 length, D gene, J gene, clone size, CDR3 DNA, CDR3 protein. The D gene is left open where the match is weak. The size entry is marked missing in some rows and otherwise reads once, few, many or a size class.

TRBV5-6	14	NA	TRBJ2-3	NA	TGTGCCTCGGGGCGGGACCCTAGCACAGATACGCAGTATTTT	CASGRDPSTDTQYF
TRBV6-6	12	NA	TRBJ1-6	NA	TGTGCCAGCAGCAACGGAGTTTCACCCCTCCACTTT	CASSNGVSPLHF
TRBV11-3	18	NA	TRBJ1-1	NA	TGTGCCAGCAGCTTATTATTTCCCTTAAACAGGGTTCACACTGAAGCTTTCTTT	CASSLLFPLNRVHTEAFF
TRBV11-2	13	NA	TRBJ1-2	NA	TGTGCCAGCAGCTTAGACAGGGATAATGGCTACACCTTC	CASSLDRDNGYTF
TRBV28	15	TRBD1	TRBJ1-5	NA	TGTGCCAGCAGTTCCGGGACAGTGGCCCATCAGCCCCAGCATTTT	CASSSGTVAHQPQHF
TRBV5-1	13	NA	TRBJ1-5	few	TGCGCCAGCAGCTTGGGTCCGGATCAGCCCCAGCATTTT	CASSLGPDQPQHF
TRBV6-5	12	NA	TRBJ1-2	NA	TGTGCCACCCGAGACACTGCCTATGGCTACACCTTC	CATRDTAYGYTF
TRBV7-8	13	NA	TRBJ2-7	NA	TGTGCCAGCAGCGTGGGGAGCGCCTACGAGCAGTACTTC	CASSVGSAYEQYF
TRBV29-1	15	TRBD2	TRBJ2-1	NA	TGCAGCGTTCACCCTAGACTAGCGGGTGGGGCTGAGCAGTTCTTC	CSVHPRLAGGAEQFF
TRBV7-3	15	TRBD2	TRBJ2-5	NA	TGTGCCAGCAGCTCCTCCGCGCGGGAGGGAGAGACCCAGTACTTC	CASSSSAREGETQYF
TRBV7-3	17	TRBD1	TRBJ2-2	NA	TGTGCCAGCAGTTCCCGGCCCGGGGACAGGGTCCCCGGGGAGCTGTTTTTT	CASSSRPGDRVPGELFF
TRBV10-3	15	TRBD2	TRBJ2-1	NA	TGTGCCATCAGTGGAACTAGCGGGAGTGGGGAGGAGCAGTTCTTC	CAISGTSGSGEEQFF
TRBV18	14	TRBD1	TRBJ1-4	NA	TGTGCCAGCTCCGAGGACAGGGCAGTAGAAAAACTGTTTTTT	CASSEDRAVEKLFF
TRBV4-3	15	NA	TRBJ1-4	NA	TGCGCCAGTTCCCGTGAGTTGTCCATGAATGAAAAACTGTTTTTT	CASSRELSMNEKLFF
TRBV6-5	15	NA	TRBJ2-1	NA	TGTGCCAGCGCGTTTGACTATTCCCCCTACAATGAGCAGTTCTTC	CASAFDYSPYNEQFF
TRBV7-9	15	TRBD1	TRBJ1-6	NA	TGTGCCAGCAGCCGCAGACAGGGCGGTAATTCACCCCTCCACTTT	CASSRRQGGNSPLHF
TRBV11-3	14	TRBD2	TRBJ2-1	NA	TGTGCCAGCAAGATTAGCGGGACCCACAATGAGCAGTTCTTC	CASKISGTHNEQFF
TRBV18	14	NA	TRBJ2-7	NA	TGTGCCAGCTCGCCTAGCGCGGAGACCTACGAGCAGTACTTC	CASSPSAETYEQYF